This is a list of T cell receptor beta chains from one sample in a study of blood T cell repertoires in COVID-19. Using immunoSEQ multiplex PCR, the repertoire was profiled, and TCRdb retains in-frame clones only, with some absent. The data contain 130,000 to 150,000 clones, roughly 77% of them singletons. The sample consisted of peripheral blood. The receptors derive from a woman aged 70-85 years with COVID-19, enrolled during active disease. Both conserved end residues are part of each CDR3. The D gene is left open where the match is weak. Expanded clones get a size class; other rows say once, few or many, or leave the size out.

abundance	v_gene	len	d_gene	j_gene	CDR3aa	CDR3nt
.	TRBV5-6	14	.	TRBJ1-1	CASSRDTYNTEAFF	TGTGCCAGCAGCCGAGACACCTATAACACTGAAGCTTTCTTT
.	TRBV7-6	16	TRBD2	TRBJ2-1	CASSLASGGAGNEQFF	TGTGCCAGCAGCTTAGCCAGCGGGGGGGCAGGAAATGAGCAGTTCTTC
.	TRBV7-3	14	TRBD2	TRBJ2-5	CASSRSSGVETQYF	TGTGCCAGCAGCCGATCAAGCGGGGTGGAGACCCAGTACTTC
.	TRBV2	15	.	TRBJ1-1	CASSAGTRGDTEAFF	TGTGCCAGCAGTGCGGGCACTAGAGGAGACACTGAAGCTTTCTTT
.	TRBV3-1/TRBV3-2	17	TRBD1	TRBJ1-6	CASSLPAGGAGNSPLHF	TGTGCCAGCAGCCTCCCTGCAGGGGGCGCGGGAAATTCACCCCTCCACTTT
.	TRBV28	14	TRBD1	TRBJ1-1	CASRATGVFTEAFF	TGTGCCAGCAGGGCAACAGGGGTATTCACTGAAGCTTTCTTT
.	TRBV7-2	12	.	TRBJ2-3	CASSGSVDTQYF	TGTGCCAGCAGCGGTAGCGTAGATACGCAGTATTTT
.	TRBV29-1	13	TRBD1	TRBJ1-2	CSPSGQGSYGYTF	TGCAGCCCCTCCGGACAGGGGTCCTATGGCTACACCTTC
.	TRBV28	16	TRBD1	TRBJ1-2	CASSPSAGTGSEGYTF	TGTGCCAGCAGTCCATCCGCGGGGACAGGGAGTGAAGGCTACACCTTC
.	TRBV7-9	14	.	TRBJ2-3	CATRRFGGTDTQYF	TGTGCCACCAGGCGGTTCGGGGGCACAGATACGCAGTATTTT
.	TRBV27	14	.	TRBJ1-5	CASSLSYSNQPQHF	TGTGCCAGCAGTTTATCATATAGCAATCAGCCCCAGCATTTT
.	TRBV19	12	.	TRBJ2-7	CASSANQYEQYF	TGTGCCAGTAGTGCCAACCAGTACGAGCAGTACTTC
once	TRBV2	13	.	TRBJ1-2	CASSFVQGRRYTF	TGTGCCAGCAGCTTTGTACAGGGTCGTCGCTACACCTTC
.	TRBV28	16	.	TRBJ2-6	CASSLHSPSGANVLTF	TGTGCCAGCAGCTTACATAGTCCTTCTGGGGCCAACGTCCTGACTTTC
.	TRBV5-1	19	TRBD1	TRBJ2-2	CASSLDRGRGHLYTGELFF	TGCGCCAGCAGCTTGGACAGGGGACGAGGGCACCTCTACACCGGGGAGCTGTTTTTT
few	TRBV24-1	15	TRBD2	TRBJ2-5	CATSQTSGSQETQYF	TGTGCCACCAGTCAGACTAGCGGGAGTCAAGAGACCCAGTACTTC
.	TRBV19	15	TRBD1	TRBJ1-2	CASSIQRGQGAGYTF	TGTGCCAGTAGTATCCAAAGGGGACAGGGAGCTGGCTACACCTTC
.	TRBV19	11	.	TRBJ1-1	CASQSIGRAFF	TGTGCCAGTCAATCTATTGGGAGGGCTTTCTTT
few	TRBV20-1	10	.	TRBJ1-1	CSARDLEAFF	TGCAGTGCTAGAGATCTTGAAGCTTTCTTT
.	TRBV6-5	12	.	TRBJ1-6	CASSTGNSPLHF	TGTGCCAGCAGTACAGGGAATTCACCCCTCCACTTT
.	TRBV11-2	16	TRBD1	TRBJ1-4	CASSSPTDRGVEELFF	TGTGCCAGCAGCTCCCCTACGGACAGGGGGGTGGAGGAACTGTTTTTT
.	TRBV28	14	.	TRBJ1-3	CASSKTAGGNTIYF	TGTGCCAGCAGCAAGACAGCCGGTGGAAACACCATATATTTT
.	TRBV24-1	14	.	TRBJ2-3	CATRERGYTDTQYF	TGTGCCACCAGAGAACGGGGATACACAGATACGCAGTATTTT
.	TRBV12-3/TRBV12-4	13	TRBD1	TRBJ1-4	CASSLDRGWKLFF	TGTGCCAGCAGCCTGGACAGGGGGTGGAAACTGTTTTTT
.	TRBV20-1	11	.	TRBJ2-5	CSARVPGSDDF	TGCAGTGCTAGAGTTCCAGGGTCGGATGACTTC
.	TRBV19	16	.	TRBJ1-1	CASSISGAGRGLRAFF	TGTGCCAGTAGTATAAGCGGTGCGGGCAGGGGCTTGCGAGCTTTCTTT
.	TRBV4-2	11	.	TRBJ1-4	CASSQQGKLFF	TGTGCCAGCAGCCAACAGGGGAAACTGTTTTTT
.	TRBV2	13	TRBD1	TRBJ1-1	CATRRDRGYEAFF	TGTGCCACCCGCCGGGACAGGGGATATGAAGCTTTCTTT
.	TRBV7-3	14	TRBD1	TRBJ2-4	CASSLGGTGSVQYF	TGTGCCAGCAGCTTAGGGGGGACAGGTAGTGTTCAGTACTTC
.	TRBV5-1	15	TRBD1	TRBJ2-7	CASSLDGTGGREQYF	TGCGCCAGCAGCTTGGACGGGACAGGGGGCCGCGAGCAGTACTTC
.	TRBV9	17	.	TRBJ2-3	CASSAGQLAPRTDTQYF	TGTGCCAGCAGCGCCGGACAGCTAGCCCCTCGCACAGATACGCAGTATTTT
.	TRBV5-1	15	TRBD1	TRBJ1-1	CASSGGTGPITWAFF	TGCGCCAGCAGCGGGGGGACAGGACCGATAACCTGGGCTTTCTTT
.	TRBV6-2/TRBV6-3	13	.	TRBJ1-2	CASSYGRQDGYTF	TGTGCCAGCAGTTATGGTCGGCAGGATGGCTACACCTTC
.	TRBV5-1	12	.	TRBJ1-4	CASRGSDEKLFF	TGCGCCAGCAGAGGGAGTGATGAAAAACTGTTTTTT
.	TRBV3-1/TRBV3-2	16	.	TRBJ2-3	CASSHGSLHSTDTQYF	TGTGCCAGCAGCCACGGTAGCCTTCATAGCACAGATACGCAGTATTTT
.	TRBV19	11	.	TRBJ1-1	CASSSGVWAFF	TGTGCCAGTAGTTCAGGGGTATGGGCTTTCTTT
.	TRBV29-1	13	.	TRBJ2-1	CSVERTQRGEQFF	TGCAGCGTTGAACGGACCCAACGGGGTGAGCAGTTCTTC
.	TRBV2	13	TRBD1	TRBJ1-4	CASTGQREEKLFF	TGTGCCAGCACGGGACAGCGGGAGGAAAAACTGTTTTTT
.	TRBV5-5	14	TRBD1	TRBJ1-1	CASSLGAGGTEAFF	TGTGCCAGCAGCTTGGGAGCAGGGGGCACTGAAGCTTTCTTT
.	TRBV6-2/TRBV6-3	17	TRBD2	TRBJ2-5	CASSQTSGGLYQETQYF	TGTGCCAGCAGTCAGACTAGCGGGGGCCTGTACCAAGAGACCCAGTACTTC
.	TRBV19	12	.	TRBJ1-1	CASRNLGREAFF	TGTGCCAGTAGGAATCTAGGAAGGGAAGCTTTCTTT
.	TRBV5-6	15	.	TRBJ1-3	CASSYRDNSGNTIYF	TGTGCCAGCAGCTACCGGGACAACTCTGGAAACACCATATATTTT
.	TRBV5-8	15	.	TRBJ2-7	CASSLVSTGKYEQYF	TGTGCCAGCAGCTTGGTTAGTACAGGGAAATACGAGCAGTACTTC
.	TRBV5-4	13	.	TRBJ1-1	CASSLASGREAFF	TGTGCCAGCAGCTTGGCATCAGGGCGTGAAGCTTTCTTT